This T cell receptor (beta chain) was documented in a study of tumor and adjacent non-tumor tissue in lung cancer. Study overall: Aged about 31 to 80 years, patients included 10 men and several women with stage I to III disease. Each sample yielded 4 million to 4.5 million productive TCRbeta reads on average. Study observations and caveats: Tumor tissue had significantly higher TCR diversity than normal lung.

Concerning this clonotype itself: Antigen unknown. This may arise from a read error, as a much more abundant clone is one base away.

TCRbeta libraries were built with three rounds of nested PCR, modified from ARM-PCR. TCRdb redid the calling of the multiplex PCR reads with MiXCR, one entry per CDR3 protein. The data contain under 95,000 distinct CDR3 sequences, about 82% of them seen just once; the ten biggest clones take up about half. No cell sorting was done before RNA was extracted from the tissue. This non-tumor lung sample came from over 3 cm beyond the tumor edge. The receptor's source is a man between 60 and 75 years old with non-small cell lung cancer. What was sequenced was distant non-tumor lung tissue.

CDR3 coding DNA: TGCAGTGCTTGTGGGTCTCGGCGGGGGGGCACAGATACGCAGTATTTT. This gives the protein CSACGSRRGGTDTQYF. V is TRBV20-1 and J is TRBJ2-3; 8 nucleotides line up with TRBD2. J was trimmed by 1 base and V by 5 bases; bases with no gene match: 11. This CDR3 region has 16 residues. Per germline, CDR1 DFQATT and CDR2 SNEGSKA (reference sequence).